The T cell receptor (beta chain) described here comes from a study of CD8+ T cells in alopecia areata. This clone was counted once. Its antigen remains unidentified. Study-wide results and limits: With tofacitinib ongoing, many expanded lesional clones persisted in both scalp and blood.

Treatment given: oral pan-JAK inhibitor, 5-10 mg twice daily. PBMCs served as the source from which CD4+ and CD8+ T cells were sorted. RNA was extracted and reverse transcribed into cDNA as the sequencing template. TCRdb's table, derived via immunoSEQ multiplex PCR, lists solely in-frame clones and lacks some. The table lists approximately 140,000 clones, roughly 82% of them singletons, with around a quarter in the top ten. Germline lookup yields CDR1 MGHRA and CDR2 YSYEKL. With 4 bases removed from V and 1 base from J, the gap between germline ends came to 16 bases. This CDR3 has 16 residues. Material: CD8+ T cells sorted from blood, obtained at week 4, from a patient treated with tofacitinib. The sequence was collected from a human donor with alopecia areata. The chain has TRBV4-1 and TRBJ1-1; weak D call: TRBD1 (5 bases). The CDR3 DNA follows: TGCGCCAGCAGCCTGCATTGGGACCAAGGGAACACTGAAGCTTTCTTT. It is translated as CASSLHWDQGNTEAFF.